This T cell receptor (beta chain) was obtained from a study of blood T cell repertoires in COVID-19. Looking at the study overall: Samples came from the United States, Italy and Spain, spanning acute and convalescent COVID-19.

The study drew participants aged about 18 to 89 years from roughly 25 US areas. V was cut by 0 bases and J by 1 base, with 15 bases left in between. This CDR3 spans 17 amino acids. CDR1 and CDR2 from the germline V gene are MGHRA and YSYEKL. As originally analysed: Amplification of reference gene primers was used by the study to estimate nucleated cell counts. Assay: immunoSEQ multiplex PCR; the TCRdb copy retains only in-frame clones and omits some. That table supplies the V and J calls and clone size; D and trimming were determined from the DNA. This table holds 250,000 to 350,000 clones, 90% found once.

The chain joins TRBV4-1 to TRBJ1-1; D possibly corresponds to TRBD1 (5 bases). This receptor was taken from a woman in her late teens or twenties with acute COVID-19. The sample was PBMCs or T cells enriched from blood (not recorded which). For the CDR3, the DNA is TGCGCCAGCAGCCAAGATTGGGGGGACTTAGGGAACACTGAAGCTTTCTTT. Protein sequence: CASSQDWGDLGNTEAFF.